This passage covers 23 T cell receptor beta chains from one sample sequenced in a study of cytomegalovirus exposure and HLA in healthy donors. Vbeta (60) and Jbeta (13) primers were used in the PCR. The method was immunoSEQ multiplex PCR; TCRdb's version includes in-frame clones alone and lacks a portion of them. Its clone listing holds approximately 100,000 clones. Sample: PBMCs. The receptor source for this set is a man aged 50-60 years in good health and CMV-seronegative.

CDR3 in DNA: TGTGCCAGCAGCCCATCCGGGACTAGCGTATCCTACGAGCAGTACTTC. This encodes CASSPSGTSVSYEQYF. The chain couples TRBV5-4 to TRBJ2-7, with 10 bases matching TRBD2. This CDR3 region has 16 residues. Germline-derived CDR1 and CDR2 are SGHNT and YYREEE (reference sequence). Trimming cost V 4 bases and J 1 base; bases outside gene matches: 8.

The rearrangement links TRBV19 to TRBJ1-5; 12 bases agree with TRBD1. Germline V gives CDR1 LNHDA, CDR2 SQIVND (reference sequence). Trimming removed 5 bases from V and 4 bases from J; junction bases left unmatched: 3. CDR3 length equals 15 residues. The CDR3 here is CASSPGQGANQPQHF. The CDR3 bases are TGTGCCAGTAGTCCGGGACAGGGGGCGAATCAGCCCCAGCATTTT.

Here the CDR3 reads CASSLVQGGNSPLHF. CDR3 nucleotides: TGTGCCAGCAGCTTAGTCCAGGGAGGAAATTCACCCCTCCACTTT. The chain combines TRBV7-2 with TRBJ1-6, with a weak D call TRBD1 (5 bases). V was cut by 1 base and J by 7 bases, with 11 bases left in between. The CDR3 sequence is 15 residues long. Germline loops: CDR1 SGHTA, CDR2 FQGNSA.

The CDR3 here is CASSPGTSKGTQYF. Written as DNA, the CDR3 is TGCGCCAGCAGCCCCGGGACTAGTAAGGGGACCCAGTACTTC. The chain has TRBV5-1 and TRBJ2-5; the match to TRBD2 covers 8 bases. The CDR3 is 14 residues long. V gave up 4 bases and J gave up 7 bases; unmatched junction bases: 9. CDR1 and CDR2 (germline): SGHRS, YFSETQ.

The V gene is TRBV4-3, the J gene TRBJ1-2; 10 bases fit TRBD1. The CDR3 loop spans 15 amino acids. Per germline, CDR1 LGHNA and CDR2 YSLEER. V shed 4 bases, J shed 4 bases, and the junction held 6 bases outside the gene matches. Here the CDR3 DNA reads TGCGCCAGCAGCCCCGGGACAGGGGACGGCTATGGCTACACCTTC. Translated, it gives CASSPGTGDGYGYTF.

The CDR3 spells CASGVDTGELFF. For the CDR3, the DNA is TGTGCTTCAGGGGTGGACACCGGGGAGCTGTTTTTT. The rearrangement joins TRBV5-4 to TRBJ2-2, with a tentative D call TRBD1 (6 bases). The CDR3 consists of 12 residues. CDR1 is SGHNT and CDR2 is YYREEE in the germline V gene (reference sequence).

V is TRBV25-1 and J is TRBJ2-1; D is perhaps TRBD2 (7 bases). The germline V gene encodes CDR1 MGHDK and CDR2 SYGVNS. V shed 0 bases and J shed 3 bases, with 12 bases lying between them. CDR3 size: 16 residues. CDR3 loop: CASSEYGGRFYNEQFF. The DNA for the CDR3 is TGTGCCAGCAGTGAATACGGGGGGCGCTTCTACAATGAGCAGTTCTTC.

The V gene is TRBV4-2, the J gene TRBJ1-1; D gene uncertain. Germline CDR1 and CDR2: LGHNA and YNFKEQ. V lost 0 bases and J lost 11, with 16 bases in between. The CDR3 sequence is 14 residues long. This CDR3 reads CASSQDNSGYRAFF. CDR3 in DNA: TGTGCCAGCAGCCAAGACAATTCAGGCTACCGGGCTTTCTTT.

The rearrangement links TRBV7-6 to TRBJ1-3; the match to TRBD1 covers 7 bases. CDR3 length equals 16 residues. Trimming at V came to 5 bases and at J to 0 bases, leaving 7 bases not matched to a gene. Germline-derived CDR1 and CDR2 are SGHVS and FNYEAQ. In nucleotides, the CDR3 is TGTGCCAGCAGCCGTGACAGGGCTTTCTCTGGAAACACCATATATTTT. It codes for CASSRDRAFSGNTIYF.

This chain joins TRBV6-5 and TRBJ2-7; 11 bases match TRBD1. Looked up from germline, CDR1 is MNHEY and CDR2 is SVGAGI. J gave up 2 bases and V 6 bases, and 3 bases lay outside the gene matches. The CDR3 spans 14 residues. The CDR3 sequence: CASRRTGGAYEQYF. As DNA, the CDR3 is TGTGCCAGCAGGCGGACAGGGGGCGCCTACGAGCAGTACTTC.

This chain links TRBV7-9 with TRBJ2-5; TRBD1 is a possible D gene (5 bases). The CDR3 totals 15 residues. CDR1 and CDR2 from the germline V gene are SEHNR and FQNEAQ (reference sequence). V lost 2 bases and J 2 bases, leaving 12 bases between the germline ends. CDR3 sequence: CASSLRQGFQETQYF. The CDR3 bases are TGTGCCAGCAGCTTAAGGCAGGGCTTTCAAGAGACCCAGTACTTC.

The V and J genes are TRBV27 and TRBJ1-1; weak D call: TRBD1 (5 bases). Trimming removed 1 base at V and 1 base at J, with 10 bases between. Germline loops: CDR1 MNHEY, CDR2 SMNVEV (reference sequence). The CDR3 covers 15 residues. The CDR3 DNA follows: TGTGCCAGCAGTTTATTTGGGGACTGGAACACTGAAGCTTTCTTT. Its protein product is CASSLFGDWNTEAFF.

This chain connects TRBV7-2 to TRBJ2-7, with TRBD1 identical over 7 bases. The CDR3 consists of 15 residues. Trimming cost V 3 bases and J 2 bases; bases outside gene matches: 7. Germline V gene lookup returns CDR1 SGHTA and CDR2 FQGNSA. As DNA, the CDR3 is TGTGCCAGCAGCTTGGCCTGGGACAGAACCTACGAGCAGTACTTC. This codes for CASSLAWDRTYEQYF.

This chain joins TRBV11-2 and TRBJ2-7; 8 bases fit TRBD2. The CDR3 contains 14 residues. Germline assignment: CDR1 SGHAT and CDR2 FQNNGV. The V gene end was trimmed by 5 bases and the J gene end by 3 bases; junction bases not matched to a gene: 6. Written as DNA, the CDR3 is TGTGCCAGCAGCCGCAGCGGGAGCAGCTACGAGCAGTACTTC. This encodes CASSRSGSSYEQYF.

This chain connects TRBV5-5 to TRBJ1-4; D ambiguous. Germline CDR1 is SGHKS and CDR2 is YYEKEE (reference sequence). Trimming left V 0 bases short and J 8 bases short, with 11 bases between. The CDR3 spans 14 residues. For the CDR3, the DNA is TGTGCCAGCAGCTTGGTCGGGGAGTGGGAAAAACTGTTTTTT. Translation gives CASSLVGEWEKLFF.

V is TRBV5-1 and J is TRBJ2-5; D is possibly TRBD2 (5 bases). The germline V and J ends were trimmed by 4 bases and 4 bases, with 17 bases remaining between them. This CDR3 has 15 amino acids. Germline V CDR1 and CDR2: SGHRS, YFSETQ. In nucleotides, the CDR3 is TGCGCCAGCAGCACCCCAGAGGGAGACATAGAGACCCAGTACTTC. Its translation: CASSTPEGDIETQYF.

This chain joins TRBV7-2 and TRBJ2-7; 7 bases line up with TRBD1. V gave up 1 base and J gave up 0 bases; unmatched junction bases: 3. CDR3 length equals 15 residues. CDR1 is SGHTA, CDR2 FQGNSA, per germline. The CDR3 nucleotides read TGTGCCAGCAGCTTAGTCGGACAGGCCTCCTACGAGCAGTACTTC. It specifies CASSLVGQASYEQYF.

CDR3 protein: CATSTRGSLYGYTF. In DNA form, the CDR3 reads TGTGCCACCAGCACCCGCGGATCTCTTTATGGCTACACCTTC. This chain links TRBV15 with TRBJ1-2; no reliable D call. V was pared by 4 bases and J by 5 bases, with 14 bases between. Germline CDR1 and CDR2: LNHNV and YYDKDF (reference sequence). CDR3 length: 14 amino acids.

The chain links TRBV5-1 to TRBJ2-7, with D possibly being TRBD1 (5 bases). The V gene lost 0 bases and the J gene lost 2 bases, with 12 bases spanning the gap. Germline values: CDR1 SGHRS, CDR2 YFSETQ. The CDR3 is 15 residues long. DNA of the CDR3: TGCGCCAGCAGCTTGGAGGTCGCAGGGCCCTACGAGCAGTACTTC. Translating gives CASSLEVAGPYEQYF. Full variable domain (missing parts from reference TRBV5-1 and TRBJ2-7): KAGVTQTPRYLIKTRGQQVTLSCSPISGHRSVSWYQQTPGQGLQFLFEYFSETQRNKGNFPGRFSGRQFSNSRSEMNVSTLELGDSALYLCASSLEVAGPYEQYFGPGTRLTVT.

The chain links TRBV18 to TRBJ2-7; no clear D. V was trimmed by 1 base and J by 5 bases, leaving 15 bases between them. The length of the CDR3 is 15 residues. Per the germline V gene, CDR1 is KGHSH and CDR2 is LQKENI. CDR3: CASSPRVAGVNEQYF. The DNA of the CDR3 is TGTGCCAGCTCACCACGGGTTGCAGGTGTCAACGAGCAGTACTTC. Combining the CDR3 with reference TRBV18 and TRBJ2-7 gives the whole variable domain NAGVMQNPRHLVRRRGQEARLRCSPMKGHSHVYWYRQLPEEGLKFMVYLQKENIIDESGMPKERFSAEFPKEGPSILRIQQVVRGDSAAYFCASSPRVAGVNEQYFGPGTRLTVT.

The rearrangement uses TRBV7-8 and TRBJ2-5, with 9 positions matching TRBD2. The germline gives CDR1 SGHVS, CDR2 FQNEAQ. The length of the CDR3 is 16 residues. Trimming took 3 bases from V and 5 from J; bases not matched to a gene: 10. CDR3 sequence: CASSFVVAGGWETQYF. In DNA, the CDR3 is TGTGCCAGCAGCTTCGTAGTTGCGGGGGGGTGGGAGACCCAGTACTTC. The entire variable domain, with the rest obtained from reference TRBV7-8 and TRBJ2-5, is as follows: GAGVSQSPRYKVAKRGQDVALRCDPISGHVSLFWYQQALGQGPEFLTYFQNEAQLDKSGLPSDRFFAERPEGSVSTLKIQRTQQEDSAVYLCASSFVVAGGWETQYFGPGTRLLVL.

This chain links TRBV7-3 with TRBJ1-1; D is unclear. Germline V gives CDR1 SGHTA, CDR2 FQGTGA. The CDR3 is 13 residues long. V dropped 2 bases and J dropped 8 bases, with 12 bases sitting between them. The DNA of the CDR3 is TGTGCCAGCAGCTTAGCGGGGTTTTCGGAAGCTTTCTTT. It codes for CASSLAGFSEAFF.

J is TRBJ1-5 and V is TRBV19; 8 bases align to TRBD1. Losses at the gene ends were 4 bases for V and 2 bases for J; bases not matched to a gene: 7. Germline CDR1 LNHDA, CDR2 SQIVND (reference sequence). CDR3 length: 16 residues. The CDR3 loop is CASSTQGAMGNQPQHF. Here the CDR3 DNA reads TGTGCCAGTAGTACCCAGGGGGCTATGGGCAATCAGCCCCAGCATTTT.